This T cell receptor beta chain appears in the sequencing data of a study of identical twins. Regarding this clonotype: Its matching antigen is unknown.

TCRdb recomputed calls from the 5' RACE reads with MiXCR, one row per CDR3 protein. The sample holds over 500,000 distinct CDR3 sequences; less than 25% are singletons and the top ten take under 0.95%. Study outcomes and limitations: The presence of invariant MAIT and iNKT cells could partly confound analyses of zero-insertion sequences.

No donor was unhealthy or non-Caucasian. The CDR3 contains 13 residues. The V and J ends lost 2 bases and 4 bases respectively, with 9 bases between them. Germline CDR1 and CDR2: SEHNR and FQNEAQ (reference sequence). This same sample was also part of a study on T cells expressing NK-cell markers.

The sample was CD4+ T cells sorted from blood. The chain combines TRBV7-9 with TRBJ2-7; TRBD2 might be the D (5 bases). This TCR was recovered from a woman aged 18-30 years in good health. Here the CDR3 DNA reads TGTGCCAGCAGCTTATCCGGGGATTACGAGCAGTACTTC. Amino acid sequence: CASSLSGDYEQYF.